These 11 T cell receptor beta chains were sequenced from one sample in a study of shared clonotypes between healthy human individuals. Libraries were prepared by immunoSEQ multiplex PCR; TCRdb keeps only in-frame clonotypes and omits some of them. The sample contains over a million clones, 75% to 80% of which appear only once. The sequencing input was memory CD4+ T cells from PBMCs. Subset in this sample: CD45RA-negative fraction. The receptors were sampled from a man younger than 35 in good health. Some clones in this sample may be carry-over from other donors' samples.

The rearrangement uses TRBV6-7 and TRBJ1-4; unclear D gene. Being an ORF, TRBV6-7 has a function that is uncertain. Deletions cut 0 bases from V and 5 bases from J, with 10 bases between. CDR3 length: 15 amino acids. The CDR3 bases are TGTGCCAGCAGTTACTCGAGGAATCCGAATGAAAAACTGTTTTTT. It encodes CASSYSRNPNEKLFF.

This chain joins TRBV15 and TRBJ1-2; D possibly corresponds to TRBD1 (6 bases). There are 14 residues in the CDR3. Deletions cut 4 bases from V and 0 bases from J, with 9 bases between. Germline V lookup: CDR1 LNHNV, CDR2 YYDKDF (reference sequence). The chain's CDR3 is CATSNRDSNYGYTF. Here the CDR3 DNA reads TGTGCCACCAGCAACAGGGATTCTAACTATGGCTACACCTTC.

The chain recombines TRBV2 with TRBJ2-7, with TRBD2 matching over 13 bases. In germline, CDR1 is SNHLY, CDR2 FYNNEI. The CDR3 is 15 amino acids. V shed 3 bases and J 4 bases; nucleotides not matched to a gene: 3. This CDR3 is CASSETSGRTYEQYF. In DNA form, the CDR3 reads TGTGCCAGCAGTGAGACTAGCGGGAGGACATACGAGCAGTACTTC.

The V and J genes are TRBV28 and TRBJ1-2; D is undetermined. This CDR3 has 13 amino acids. CDR1 is MDHEN and CDR2 is SYDVKM in the germline V gene. Trimming left V 2 bases short and J 4 bases short, with 8 bases between. The CDR3 reads CASSLEQLYGYTF. CDR3 bases: TGTGCCAGCAGTTTAGAACAGCTCTATGGCTACACCTTC.

A word on this clone: A read error is likely here: a far larger clone is one base away. The rearrangement links TRBV6-6 to TRBJ1-2; no clear D gene. Germline CDR1 reads MNHNY; CDR2 reads SVGAGI (reference sequence). Trimming cost V 7 bases and J 4 bases, with 16 bases left between them. There are 14 residues in the CDR3. The CDR3 protein is CASTPGTVAYGYTF. As DNA, the CDR3 is TGTGCCAGCACCCCCGGAACAGTGGCCTATGGCTACACCTTC.

The chain uses TRBV19 and TRBJ1-5; D gene unclear. V was clipped by 3 bases and J by 0 bases, with 12 bases between them. The CDR3 consists of 16 residues. CDR1 is LNHDA, CDR2 SQIVND, per germline (reference sequence). Written as DNA, the CDR3 is TGTGCCAGTAGTATGATGGTTTTGGTTAGCAATCAGCCCCAGCATTTT. This translates into CASSMMVLVSNQPQHF.

The genes are TRBV6-6 and TRBJ1-1; D may be TRBD1 (6 bases). This CDR3 spans 15 amino acids. V lost 0 bases, J lost 4 bases, and 12 bases lay in between. Germline CDR1 reads MNHNY; CDR2 reads SVGAGI (reference sequence). CDR3 amino acids: CASSYSNQGTTEAFF. The DNA for the CDR3 is TGTGCCAGCAGTTACTCGAATCAGGGGACCACTGAAGCTTTCTTT.

This clone was found a few times. This chain connects TRBV6-5 to TRBJ2-7; 8 bases map to TRBD1. CDR1 and CDR2 (germline): MNHEY, SVGAGI. The CDR3 has 16 amino acids. The trim removed 2 bases at V and 1 base at J, leaving 7 bases unmatched. In DNA form, the CDR3 reads TGTGCCAGCAGTTACGGTTCACACAGGGGGTCCTACGAGCAGTACTTC. This sequence encodes CASSYGSHRGSYEQYF.

Concerning this clone itself: Other DNA sequences in this specimen translate into the identical CDR3. The V and J genes are TRBV6-1 and TRBJ1-3; no clear D gene. V was cut by 7 bases and J by 3 bases, with 7 bases left in between. CDR1 is MNHNS and CDR2 is SASEGT in the germline V gene. The length of the CDR3 is 12 residues. The CDR3 is CASTDGGNTIYF. CDR3 nucleotide sequence: TGTGCCAGCACGGACGGTGGAAACACCATATATTTT.

This sequence joins TRBV9 and TRBJ2-5, with 8 bases that match TRBD2. After removal of 6 bases from V and 2 bases from J, the junction contained 6 bases not matched to a gene. The CDR3 totals 14 residues. CDR1 and CDR2 from the germline V gene are SGDLS and YYNGEE. DNA for the CDR3: TGTGCCAGCACCCATAGCGGGAAACAAGAGACCCAGTACTTC. It codes for CASTHSGKQETQYF.

This clone was seen a single time. The rearrangement joins TRBV18 to TRBJ2-7, with 13 positions matching TRBD2. This CDR3 has 14 residues. V was clipped by 3 bases and J by 6 bases; unmatched bases: 2. Germline CDR1 is KGHSH and CDR2 is LQKENI. The DNA of the CDR3 is TGTGCCAGCTCACCCCGGACTAGCGGGGGCGAGCAGTACTTC. As protein: CASSPRTSGGEQYF.